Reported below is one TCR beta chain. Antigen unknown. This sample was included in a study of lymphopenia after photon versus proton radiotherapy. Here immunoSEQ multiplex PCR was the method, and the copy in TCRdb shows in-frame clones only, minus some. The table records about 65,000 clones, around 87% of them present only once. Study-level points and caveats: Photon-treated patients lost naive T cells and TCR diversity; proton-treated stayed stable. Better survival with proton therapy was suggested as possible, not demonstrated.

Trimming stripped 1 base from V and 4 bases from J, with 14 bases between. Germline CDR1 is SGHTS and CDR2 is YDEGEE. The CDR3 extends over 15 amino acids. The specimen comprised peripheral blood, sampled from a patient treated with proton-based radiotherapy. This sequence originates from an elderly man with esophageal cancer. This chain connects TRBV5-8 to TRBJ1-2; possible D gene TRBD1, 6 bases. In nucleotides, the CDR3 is TGTGCCAGCAGCTTGTCCCCAGGGGATAGCTATGGCTACACCTTC. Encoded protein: CASSLSPGDSYGYTF.